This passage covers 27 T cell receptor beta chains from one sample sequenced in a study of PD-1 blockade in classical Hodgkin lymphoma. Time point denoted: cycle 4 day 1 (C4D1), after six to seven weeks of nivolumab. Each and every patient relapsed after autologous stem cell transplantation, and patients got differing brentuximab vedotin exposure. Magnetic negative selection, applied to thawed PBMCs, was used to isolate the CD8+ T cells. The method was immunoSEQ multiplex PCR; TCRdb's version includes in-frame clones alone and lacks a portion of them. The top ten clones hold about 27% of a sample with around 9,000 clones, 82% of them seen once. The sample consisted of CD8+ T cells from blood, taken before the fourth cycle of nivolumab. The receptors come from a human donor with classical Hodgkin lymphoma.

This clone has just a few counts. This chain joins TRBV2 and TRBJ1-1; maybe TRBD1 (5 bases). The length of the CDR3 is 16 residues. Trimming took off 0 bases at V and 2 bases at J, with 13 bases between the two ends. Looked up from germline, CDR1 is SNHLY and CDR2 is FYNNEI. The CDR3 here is CASSEALGELNTEAFF. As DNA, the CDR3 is TGTGCCAGCAGTGAAGCGCTGGGGGAACTAAACACTGAAGCTTTCTTT.

The CDR3 loop is CASSFNPGQVPFTYEQYF. Here the CDR3 DNA reads TGCGCCAGCAGCTTCAATCCGGGACAGGTTCCCTTTACCTACGAGCAGTACTTC. The V gene is TRBV5-1, the J gene TRBJ2-7; TRBD1 matches 8 bases. This CDR3 has 18 residues. V lost 2 bases and J lost 2; bases outside the gene matches: 15. The germline CDR1 and CDR2 sequences are SGHRS and YFSETQ. The whole variable domain, remainder taken from reference TRBV5-1 and TRBJ2-7, is KAGVTQTPRYLIKTRGQQVTLSCSPISGHRSVSWYQQTPGQGLQFLFEYFSETQRNKGNFPGRFSGRQFSNSRSEMNVSTLELGDSALYLCASSFNPGQVPFTYEQYFGPGTRLTVT.

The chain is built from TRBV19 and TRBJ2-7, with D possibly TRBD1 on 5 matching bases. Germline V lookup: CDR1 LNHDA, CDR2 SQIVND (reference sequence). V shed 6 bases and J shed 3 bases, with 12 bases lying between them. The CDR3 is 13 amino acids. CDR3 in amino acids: CASRLDIGYEQYF. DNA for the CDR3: TGTGCCAGTAGGTTGGACATCGGCTACGAGCAGTACTTC.

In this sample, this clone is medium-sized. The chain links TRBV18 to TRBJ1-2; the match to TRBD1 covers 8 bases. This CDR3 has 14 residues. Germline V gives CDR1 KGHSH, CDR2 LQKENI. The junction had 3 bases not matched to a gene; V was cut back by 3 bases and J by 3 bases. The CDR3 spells CASSPSDRDYGYTF. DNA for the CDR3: TGTGCCAGCTCACCCTCGGACAGGGACTATGGCTACACCTTC. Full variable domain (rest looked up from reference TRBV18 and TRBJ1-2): NAGVMQNPRHLVRRRGQEARLRCSPMKGHSHVYWYRQLPEEGLKFMVYLQKENIIDESGMPKERFSAEFPKEGPSILRIQQVVRGDSAAYFCASSPSDRDYGYTFGSGTRLTVV.

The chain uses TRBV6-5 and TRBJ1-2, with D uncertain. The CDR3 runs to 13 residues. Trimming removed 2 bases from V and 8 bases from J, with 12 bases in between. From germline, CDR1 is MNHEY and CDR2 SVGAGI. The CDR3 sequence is CASSYGPAWGYTF. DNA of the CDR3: TGTGCCAGCAGTTACGGCCCTGCTTGGGGCTACACCTTC.

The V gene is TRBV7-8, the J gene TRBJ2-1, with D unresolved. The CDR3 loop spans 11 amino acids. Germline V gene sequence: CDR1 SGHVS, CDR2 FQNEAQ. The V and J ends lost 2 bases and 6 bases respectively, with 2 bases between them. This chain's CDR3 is CASSLSNEQFF. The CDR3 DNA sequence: TGTGCCAGCAGCTTAAGCAATGAGCAGTTCTTC. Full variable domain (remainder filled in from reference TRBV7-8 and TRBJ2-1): GAGVSQSPRYKVAKRGQDVALRCDPISGHVSLFWYQQALGQGPEFLTYFQNEAQLDKSGLPSDRFFAERPEGSVSTLKIQRTQQEDSAVYLCASSLSNEQFFGPGTRLTVL.

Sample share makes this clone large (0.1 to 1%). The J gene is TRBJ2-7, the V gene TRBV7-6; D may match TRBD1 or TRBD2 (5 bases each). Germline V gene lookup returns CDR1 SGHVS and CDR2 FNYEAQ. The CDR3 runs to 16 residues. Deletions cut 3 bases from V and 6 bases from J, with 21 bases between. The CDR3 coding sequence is TGTGCCAGCAGCTTCCACCCGGGACCCCGGGTGCGCGAGCAGTACTTC. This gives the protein CASSFHPGPRVREQYF.

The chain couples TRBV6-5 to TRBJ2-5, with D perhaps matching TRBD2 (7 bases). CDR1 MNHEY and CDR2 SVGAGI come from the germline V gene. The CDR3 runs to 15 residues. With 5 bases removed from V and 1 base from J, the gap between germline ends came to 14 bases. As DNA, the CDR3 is TGTGCCAGCAGTGGCCTGGGGGGGCCCCAAGAGACCCAGTACTTC. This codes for CASSGLGGPQETQYF.

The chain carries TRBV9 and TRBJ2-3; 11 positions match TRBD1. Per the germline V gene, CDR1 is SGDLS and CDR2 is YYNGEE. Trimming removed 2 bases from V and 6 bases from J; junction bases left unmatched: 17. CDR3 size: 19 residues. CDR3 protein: CASSVGQGGSLDLRDTQYF. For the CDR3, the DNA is TGTGCCAGCAGCGTGGGACAGGGGGGTTCCCTCGACCTTAGGGATACGCAGTATTTT.

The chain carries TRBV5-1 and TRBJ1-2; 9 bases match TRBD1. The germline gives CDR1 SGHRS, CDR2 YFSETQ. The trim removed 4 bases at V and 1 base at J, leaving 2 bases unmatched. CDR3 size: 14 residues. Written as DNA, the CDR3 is TGCGCCAGCAGCCCGGGACAGGGTAACTATGGCTACACCTTC. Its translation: CASSPGQGNYGYTF.

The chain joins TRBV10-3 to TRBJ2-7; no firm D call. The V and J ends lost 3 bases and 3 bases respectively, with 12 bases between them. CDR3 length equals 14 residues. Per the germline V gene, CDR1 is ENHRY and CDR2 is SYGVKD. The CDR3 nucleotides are TGTGCCATCAGTGATACAGAAGCCTTCTACGAGCAGTACTTC. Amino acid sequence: CAISDTEAFYEQYF.

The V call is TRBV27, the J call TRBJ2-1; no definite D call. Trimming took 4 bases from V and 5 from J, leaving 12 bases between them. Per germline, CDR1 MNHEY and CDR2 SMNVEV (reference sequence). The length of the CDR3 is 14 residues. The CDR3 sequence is CASSSSLGDNEQFF. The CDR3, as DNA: TGTGCCAGCAGTTCCTCCCTTGGAGACAATGAGCAGTTCTTC.

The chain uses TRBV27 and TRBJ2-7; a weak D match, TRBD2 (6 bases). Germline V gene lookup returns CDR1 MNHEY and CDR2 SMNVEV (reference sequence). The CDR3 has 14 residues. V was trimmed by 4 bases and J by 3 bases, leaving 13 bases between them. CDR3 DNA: TGTGCCAGCAGTTCCTCAGGGAGGTTCTACGAGCAGTACTTC. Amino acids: CASSSSGRFYEQYF.

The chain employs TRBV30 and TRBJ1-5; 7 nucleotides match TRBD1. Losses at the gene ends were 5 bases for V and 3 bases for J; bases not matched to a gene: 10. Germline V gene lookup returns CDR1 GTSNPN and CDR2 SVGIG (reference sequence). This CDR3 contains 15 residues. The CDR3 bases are TGTGCCTGGTGCACGCCGACAGGGAACAATCAGCCCCAGCATTTT. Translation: CAWCTPTGNNQPQHF.

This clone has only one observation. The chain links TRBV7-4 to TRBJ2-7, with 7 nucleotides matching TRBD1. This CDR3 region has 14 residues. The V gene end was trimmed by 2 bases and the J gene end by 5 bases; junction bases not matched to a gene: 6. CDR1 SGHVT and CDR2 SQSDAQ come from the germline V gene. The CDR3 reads CASSLIQGWHEQYF. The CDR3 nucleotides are TGTGCCAGCAGCTTAATACAGGGGTGGCACGAGCAGTACTTC.

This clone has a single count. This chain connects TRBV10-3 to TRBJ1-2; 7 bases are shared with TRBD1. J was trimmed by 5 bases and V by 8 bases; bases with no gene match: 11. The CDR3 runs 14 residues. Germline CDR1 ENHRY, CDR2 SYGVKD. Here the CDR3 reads CAIGVLTGTYGYTF. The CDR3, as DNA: TGTGCCATCGGAGTATTGACAGGGACGTATGGCTACACCTTC.

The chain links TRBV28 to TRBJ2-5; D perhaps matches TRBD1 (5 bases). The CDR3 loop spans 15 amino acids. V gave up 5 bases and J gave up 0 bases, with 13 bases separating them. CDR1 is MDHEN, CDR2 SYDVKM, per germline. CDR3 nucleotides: TGTGCCAGCAGTCCCCTGACAGAGTACCAAGAGACCCAGTACTTC. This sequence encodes CASSPLTEYQETQYF. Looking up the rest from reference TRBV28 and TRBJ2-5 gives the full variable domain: DVKVTQSSRYLVKRTGEKVFLECVQDMDHENMFWYRQDPGLGLRLIYFSYDVKMKEKGDIPEGYSVSREKKERFSLILESASTNQTSMYLCASSPLTEYQETQYFGPGTRLLVL.

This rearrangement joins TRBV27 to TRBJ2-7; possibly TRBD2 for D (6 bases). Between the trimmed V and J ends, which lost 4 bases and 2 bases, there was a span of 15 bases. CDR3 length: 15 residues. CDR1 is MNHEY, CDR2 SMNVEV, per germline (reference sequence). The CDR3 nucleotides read TGTGCCAGCAGTTCGTTCGGGGGATCCGCCTACGAGCAGTACTTC. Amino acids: CASSSFGGSAYEQYF.

CDR3 nucleotide sequence: TGCAGCGTGATGGGGGGCGGAAACACCATATATTTT. Translated, it gives CSVMGGGNTIYF. The chain links TRBV29-1 to TRBJ1-3; D may be TRBD1 (6 bases). CDR3 size: 12 residues. V was pared by 6 bases and J by 4 bases, with 10 bases between. CDR1 SQVTM and CDR2 ANQGSEA come from the germline V gene.

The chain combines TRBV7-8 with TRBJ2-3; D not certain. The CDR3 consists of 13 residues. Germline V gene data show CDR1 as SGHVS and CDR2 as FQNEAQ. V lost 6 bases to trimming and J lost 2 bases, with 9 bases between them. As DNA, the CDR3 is TGTGCCAGCAGTTTGGAGCCCACAGATACGCAGTATTTT. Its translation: CASSLEPTDTQYF.

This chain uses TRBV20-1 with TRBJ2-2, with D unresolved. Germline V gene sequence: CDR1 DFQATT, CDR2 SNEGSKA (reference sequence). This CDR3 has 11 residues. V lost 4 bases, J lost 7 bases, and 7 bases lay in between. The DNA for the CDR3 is TGCAGTGCTAAAGTCTACGGGGAGCTGTTTTTT. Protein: CSAKVYGELFF.

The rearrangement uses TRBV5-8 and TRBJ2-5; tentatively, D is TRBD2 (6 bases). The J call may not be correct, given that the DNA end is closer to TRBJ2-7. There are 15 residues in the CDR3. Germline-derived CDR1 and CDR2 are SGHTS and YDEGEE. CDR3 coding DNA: TGTGCCAGCAGCTTGGTTGGGGGGTCGAACTACGAGCAGTACTTC. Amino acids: CASSLVGGSNYEQYF.

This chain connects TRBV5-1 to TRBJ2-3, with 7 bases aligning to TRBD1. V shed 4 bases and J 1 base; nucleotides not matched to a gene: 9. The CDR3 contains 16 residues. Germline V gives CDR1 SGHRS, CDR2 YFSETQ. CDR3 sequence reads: CASSQDRWRGTDTQYF. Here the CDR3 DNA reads TGCGCCAGCAGCCAGGACAGGTGGCGTGGCACAGATACGCAGTATTTT.

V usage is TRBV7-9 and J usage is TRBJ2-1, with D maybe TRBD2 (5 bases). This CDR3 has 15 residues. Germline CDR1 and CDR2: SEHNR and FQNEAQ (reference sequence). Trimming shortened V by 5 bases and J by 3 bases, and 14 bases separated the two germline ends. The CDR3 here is CASSQSPGYYNEQFF. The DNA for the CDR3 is TGTGCCAGCAGCCAATCGCCGGGGTACTACAATGAGCAGTTCTTC.

CDR3 residues: CASSLQGDPTDTQYF. Here the CDR3 DNA reads TGCGCCAGCAGCTTGCAAGGGGACCCCACAGATACGCAGTATTTT. The J gene is TRBJ2-3, the V gene TRBV5-1, with D perhaps matching TRBD1 or TRBD2 (5 bases each). V was cut by 1 base and J by 2 bases, with 11 bases left in between. CDR1 and CDR2 from the germline V gene are SGHRS and YFSETQ. The CDR3 loop spans 15 amino acids. Full variable domain (remainder filled in from reference TRBV5-1 and TRBJ2-3): KAGVTQTPRYLIKTRGQQVTLSCSPISGHRSVSWYQQTPGQGLQFLFEYFSETQRNKGNFPGRFSGRQFSNSRSEMNVSTLELGDSALYLCASSLQGDPTDTQYFGPGTRLTVL.

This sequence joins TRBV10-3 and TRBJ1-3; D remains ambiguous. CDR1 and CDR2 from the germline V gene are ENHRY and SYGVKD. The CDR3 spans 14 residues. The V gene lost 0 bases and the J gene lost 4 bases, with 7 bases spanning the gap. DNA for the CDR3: TGTGCCATCAGTGAGTCGTCAGTGGGAAACACCATATATTTT. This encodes CAISESSVGNTIYF.

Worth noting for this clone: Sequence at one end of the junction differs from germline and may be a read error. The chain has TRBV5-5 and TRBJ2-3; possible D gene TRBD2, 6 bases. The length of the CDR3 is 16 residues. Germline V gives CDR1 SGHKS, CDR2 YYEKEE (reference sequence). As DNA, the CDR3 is TGCGCCAGCAGCCAAGATGGGGGGTATAGCACAGATACGCAGTATTTT. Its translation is CASSQDGGYSTDTQYF.